The rows below give T cell receptor beta chains drawn from one sample of a study of OX40 agonist ivuxolimab in advanced cancers. The data were produced by immunoSEQ multiplex PCR, yet TCRdb's version contains in-frame clones alone and is incomplete. The sample records approximately 60,000 clones, roughly 86% being singletons. The specimen was CD4+ or CD8+ T cells sorted from blood, collected in a trial of the OX40 agonist ivuxolimab. The receptors were gathered from an adult with an advanced solid tumor such as melanoma, head and neck, liver or kidney cancer. Both conserved end residues are part of each CDR3. A D gene is named only where the DNA matches it firmly. Clone size is shown for a subset of rows, as once, few, many or a class of expanded clone.

.	.	TRBV5-1	TRBJ2-7	TGCGCCAGCAGCTTGGACTCCGGGACCTCCTACGAGCAGTACTTC	CASSLDSGTSYEQYF
.	.	TRBV29-1	TRBJ1-3	TGCAGCACCCGGACCGGAGGGTCCGGAAACACCATATATTTT	CSTRTGGSGNTIYF
.	.	TRBV19	TRBJ1-2	TGTGCCGTTATGGGGCAGGGATTATCGGGGCTTAACTATGGCTACACCTTC	CAVMGQGLSGLNYGYTF
.	.	TRBV6-1	TRBJ2-7	TGTGCCAGCAGTGCTGTTGGGTACAGGGACCGAGCCTACGAGCAGTACTTC	CASSAVGYRDRAYEQYF
TRBD1	.	TRBV5-1	TRBJ2-7	TGCGCCAGCAGCCCGAGGGACAGGAGATACGAGCAGTACTTC	CASSPRDRRYEQYF
.	.	TRBV9	TRBJ2-5	TGTGCCAGCAGCGCGACCCAAGAGACCCAGTACTTC	CASSATQETQYF
TRBD1	.	TRBV7-9	TRBJ2-2	TGTGCCAGCAGCACCTACGGACAGGGGCCATCGAACACCGGGGAGCTGTTTTTT	CASSTYGQGPSNTGELFF
TRBD2	.	TRBV7-2	TRBJ2-5	TGTGCCAGTGGGGGGGTGCGGCAAGAGACCCAGTACTTC	CASGGVRQETQYF
.	.	TRBV28	TRBJ2-7	TGTGCCAGCAGTTTATCTCGTTCAGGGGCGCCTAAGAATTTC	CASSLSRSGAPKNF
TRBD1	.	TRBV28	TRBJ2-3	TGTGCCAGCAGTTTAGACAGGGTTGTGGATACGCAGTATTTT	CASSLDRVVDTQYF
.	.	TRBV29-1	TRBJ2-5	TGCAGCGTTTCTCCCCTCCAGGAGATGCAAGAGGCCCAGTACTTC	CSVSPLQEMQEAQYF
.	.	TRBV19	TRBJ2-6	TGTGCCAGTAGTATCGCAGGAACTGGGGCCAACGTCCTGACTTTC	CASSIAGTGANVLTF
TRBD2	.	TRBV28	TRBJ2-1	TGTGCCAGCCATCCTAGCGGGAGTTACAATGAGCAGTTCTTC	CASHPSGSYNEQFF
TRBD2	.	TRBV5-8	TRBJ2-2	TGTGCCAGCCGCCCGGGGACTAGCGGGAACTGGGAGCTGTTTTTT	CASRPGTSGNWELFF
.	.	TRBV5-1	TRBJ1-5	TGCGCCAGCAGCAACCCCCCAGGTGACTATGGCAATCAGCCCCAGCATTTT	CASSNPPGDYGNQPQHF
.	.	TRBV7-9	TRBJ2-5	TGTGCCAGCAGCGGACAGCAAGAGACCCAGTACTTC	CASSGQQETQYF
TRBD2	.	TRBV4-1	TRBJ2-2	TGCGCCAGCAGCCAAGAAACTAGCGGGTTTGGGGTGCTGTTTTTT	CASSQETSGFGVLFF
TRBD2	.	TRBV30	TRBJ2-1	TGTGCCTGGAGTGTACTACTAGCGGGTTACAATGAGCAGTTCTTC	CAWSVLLAGYNEQFF
.	.	TRBV9	TRBJ2-2	TGTGCCAGCAGCCCACGGGACCAAAACACCGGGGAGCTGTTTTTT	CASSPRDQNTGELFF
.	.	TRBV6-4	TRBJ2-3	TGTGCCAGCAGTTCGGACACAAGCACAGATACGCAGTATTTT	CASSSDTSTDTQYF
TRBD2	medium-sized	TRBV5-1	TRBJ2-3	TGCGCCAGCAGCTTGGCCCAGGGAGGGTTGGCAGATACGCAGTATTTT	CASSLAQGGLADTQYF
.	once	TRBV18	TRBJ1-2	TGTGCCAGCTCACCACCGGGGTTTGGCTACACCTTC	CASSPPGFGYTF
TRBD2	.	TRBV9	TRBJ2-7	TGTGCCAGCAGCCCTCAAACTGGGGGACTAGCGAGTAACGAGCAGTACTTC	CASSPQTGGLASNEQYF
.	.	TRBV7-8	TRBJ1-6	TGTGCCAGCAGCCGAGGGGACTCTGGTTCACCCCTCCACTTT	CASSRGDSGSPLHF
.	.	TRBV6-1	TRBJ2-7	TGTGCCAGCGGCCACAGCCACGAGCAGTACTTC	CASGHSHEQYF
.	.	TRBV20-1	TRBJ2-5	TGCAGTGCTCCGGAGACCCAGTACTTC	CSAPETQYF
.	.	TRBV18	TRBJ1-1	TGTGCCAGCTCACCAACAGGGGAAGCTTTCTTT	CASSPTGEAFF